Listed below are T cell receptor beta chains from one sample, sequenced in a study of blood T cell repertoires in COVID-19. Sequencing was performed with immunoSEQ multiplex PCR; in TCRdb, only in-frame clones are kept and a portion is missing. The sample holds roughly 150,000 clones, 70% to 85% seen once. Sequencing was carried out using peripheral blood. The source of these receptors is a woman between 50 and 59 years old with acute or convalescent COVID-19. Both conserved end residues are part of each CDR3.

v_gene,CDR3aa
TRBV10-3,CAMAPTGPSTDTQYF
TRBV5-6,CASSRPGGGPANYGYTF
TRBV2,CASSELALSVETQYF
TRBV9,CASSARDRGREQYF
TRBV19,CASSTGSANEKLFF
TRBV7-2,CASSPGTGGQVSTGELFF
TRBV6-4,CASAPIFEGEQFF
TRBV4-3,CASSRLESSYNEQFF
TRBV19,CASSILAGSLADTQYF
TRBV7-8,CASSFNAVNYGYTF
TRBV18,CASSPPGTGQEKLFF
TRBV11-2,CASSSSNMDQPQYF
TRBV6-5,CANKGGTDYGYTF
TRBV19,CASSGPTSGSYEQYF
TRBV2,CASSVERNTEAFF
TRBV6-5,CASRQTGASNQPQHF
TRBV2,CASSEIVNTEAFF
TRBV4-3,CASSQGTGFAGGELFF
TRBV7-2,CASSLLAFIDTQYF
TRBV18,CASSPREGLPNTEAFF
TRBV24-1,CATSDPGTRDNEQFF
TRBV19,CASSISHGIPGYEQYF
TRBV7-2,CASSVGTGNYYEQYF
TRBV2,CASSEGLQGVNEQFF
TRBV4-3,CASSQDRGRNTGELFF
TRBV5-1,CASSLGGRTYEQYF
TRBV5-4,CASSLNPPGQGYEQYF
TRBV11-2,CASSLYSAGFGGEKLFF